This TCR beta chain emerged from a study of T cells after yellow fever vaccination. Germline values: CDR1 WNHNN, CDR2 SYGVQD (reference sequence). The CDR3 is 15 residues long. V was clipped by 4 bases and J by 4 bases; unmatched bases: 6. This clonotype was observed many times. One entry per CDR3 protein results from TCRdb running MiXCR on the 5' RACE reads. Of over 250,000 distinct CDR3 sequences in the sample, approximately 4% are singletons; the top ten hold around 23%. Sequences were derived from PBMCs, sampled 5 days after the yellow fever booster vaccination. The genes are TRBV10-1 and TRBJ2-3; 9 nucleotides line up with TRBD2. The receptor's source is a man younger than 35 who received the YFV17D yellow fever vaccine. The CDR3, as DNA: TGCGCCAGCAGTGGGGGACTAGCTGAGGCAGATACGCAGTATTTT. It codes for CASSGGLAEADTQYF.